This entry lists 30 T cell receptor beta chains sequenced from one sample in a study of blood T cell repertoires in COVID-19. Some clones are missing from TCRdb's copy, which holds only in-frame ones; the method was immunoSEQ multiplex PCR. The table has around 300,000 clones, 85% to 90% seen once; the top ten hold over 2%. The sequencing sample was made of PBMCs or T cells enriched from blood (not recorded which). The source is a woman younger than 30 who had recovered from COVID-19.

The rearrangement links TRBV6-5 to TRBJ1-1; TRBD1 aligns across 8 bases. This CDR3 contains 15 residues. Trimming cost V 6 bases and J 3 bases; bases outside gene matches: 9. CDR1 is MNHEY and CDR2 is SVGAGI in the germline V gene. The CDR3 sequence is CASRSGQGPDTEAFF. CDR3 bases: TGTGCCAGCAGATCCGGACAGGGTCCGGACACTGAAGCTTTCTTT.

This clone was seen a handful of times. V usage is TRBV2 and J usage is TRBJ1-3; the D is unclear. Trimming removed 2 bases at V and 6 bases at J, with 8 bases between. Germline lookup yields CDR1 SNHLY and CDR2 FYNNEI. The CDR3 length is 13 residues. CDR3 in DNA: TGTGCCAGCAGTGAAACCCAGAAAAACACCATATATTTT. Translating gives CASSETQKNTIYF.

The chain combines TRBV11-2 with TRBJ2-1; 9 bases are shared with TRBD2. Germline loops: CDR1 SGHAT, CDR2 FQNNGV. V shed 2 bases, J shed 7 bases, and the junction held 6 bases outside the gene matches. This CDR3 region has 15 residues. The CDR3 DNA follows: TGTGCCAGCAGCTTATGGGCTAGCGGGAAAAATGAGCAGTTCTTC. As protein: CASSLWASGKNEQFF.

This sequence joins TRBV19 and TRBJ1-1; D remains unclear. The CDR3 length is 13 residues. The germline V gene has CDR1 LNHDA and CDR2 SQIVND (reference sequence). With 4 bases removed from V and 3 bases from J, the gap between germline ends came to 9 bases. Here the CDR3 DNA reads TGTGCCAGTAGTACCCGACGGGACACTGAAGCTTTCTTT. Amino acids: CASSTRRDTEAFF. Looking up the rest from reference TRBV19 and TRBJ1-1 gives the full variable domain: DGGITQSPKYLFRKEGQNVTLSCEQNLNHDAMYWYRQDPGQGLRLIYYSQIVNDFQKGDIAEGYSVSREKKESFPLTVTSAQKNPTAFYLCASSTRRDTEAFFGQGTRLTVV.

The CDR3 bases are TGTGCCAGCAGCTTAGCGGAGTTTAGCACAGATACGCAGTATTTT. This translates into CASSLAEFSTDTQYF. This chain uses TRBV7-6 with TRBJ2-3; D not certain. V gave up 0 bases and J gave up 0 bases, with 7 bases separating them. Germline CDR1 is SGHVS and CDR2 is FNYEAQ. The CDR3 extends over 15 amino acids. Full variable domain (missing parts from reference TRBV7-6 and TRBJ2-3): GAGVSQSPRYKVTKRGQDVALRCDPISGHVSLYWYRQALGQGPEFLTYFNYEAQQDKSGLPNDRFSAERPEGSISTLTIQRTEQRDSAMYRCASSLAEFSTDTQYFGPGTRLTVL.

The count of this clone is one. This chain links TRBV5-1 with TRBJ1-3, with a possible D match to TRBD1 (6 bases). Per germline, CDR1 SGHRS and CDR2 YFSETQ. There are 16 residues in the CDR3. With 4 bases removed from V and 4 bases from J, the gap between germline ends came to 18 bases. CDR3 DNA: TGCGCCAGCAGCCATGCCGGGCCAGGGGACGGAAACACCATATATTTT. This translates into CASSHAGPGDGNTIYF.

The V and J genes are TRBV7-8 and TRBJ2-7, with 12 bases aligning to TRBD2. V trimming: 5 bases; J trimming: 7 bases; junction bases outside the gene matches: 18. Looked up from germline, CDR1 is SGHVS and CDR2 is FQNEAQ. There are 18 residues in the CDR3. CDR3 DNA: TGTGCCAGCAGCCCGCGGAGGACTAGCGGGGCGTGGAGGGAGGAGCAGTACTTC. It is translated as CASSPRRTSGAWREEQYF.

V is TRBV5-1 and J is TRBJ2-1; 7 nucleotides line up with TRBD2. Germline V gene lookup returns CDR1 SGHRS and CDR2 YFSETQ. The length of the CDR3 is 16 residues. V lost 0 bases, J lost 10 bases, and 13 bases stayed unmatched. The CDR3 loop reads CASSLVRTRPFGEQFF. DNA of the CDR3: TGCGCCAGCAGCTTGGTTCGGACTAGGCCCTTCGGGGAGCAGTTCTTC.

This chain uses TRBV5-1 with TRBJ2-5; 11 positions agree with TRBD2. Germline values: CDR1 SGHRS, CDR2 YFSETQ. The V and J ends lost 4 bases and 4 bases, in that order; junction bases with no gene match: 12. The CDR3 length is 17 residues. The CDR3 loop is CASSRISVAGGRETQYF. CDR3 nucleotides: TGCGCCAGCAGCCGTATTTCTGTAGCGGGGGGGCGAGAGACCCAGTACTTC.

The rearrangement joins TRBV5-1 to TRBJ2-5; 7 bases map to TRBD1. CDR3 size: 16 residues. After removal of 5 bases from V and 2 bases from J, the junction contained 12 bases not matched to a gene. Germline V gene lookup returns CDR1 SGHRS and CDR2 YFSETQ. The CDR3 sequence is CASRNRQGRRQETQYF. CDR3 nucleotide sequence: TGCGCCAGCAGAAACAGACAGGGTAGGAGACAAGAGACCCAGTACTTC.

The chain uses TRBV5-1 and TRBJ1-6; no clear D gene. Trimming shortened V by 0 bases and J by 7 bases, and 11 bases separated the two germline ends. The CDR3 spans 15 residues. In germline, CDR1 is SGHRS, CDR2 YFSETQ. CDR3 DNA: TGCGCCAGCAGCTTGGGTTTCGGAGGGAATTCACCCCTCCACTTT. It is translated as CASSLGFGGNSPLHF.

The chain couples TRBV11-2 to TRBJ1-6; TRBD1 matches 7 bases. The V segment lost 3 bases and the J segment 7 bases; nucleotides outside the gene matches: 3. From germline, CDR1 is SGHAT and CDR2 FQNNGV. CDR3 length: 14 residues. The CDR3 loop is CASSFGDRNSPLHF. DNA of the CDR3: TGTGCCAGCAGCTTTGGGGACAGAAATTCACCCCTCCACTTT.

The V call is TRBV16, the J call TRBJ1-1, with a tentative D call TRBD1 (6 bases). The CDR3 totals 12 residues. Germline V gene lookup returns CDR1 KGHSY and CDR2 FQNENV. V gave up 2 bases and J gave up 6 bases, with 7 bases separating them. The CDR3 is CASSQRTAEAFF. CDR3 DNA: TGTGCCAGCAGCCAAAGGACAGCTGAAGCTTTCTTT. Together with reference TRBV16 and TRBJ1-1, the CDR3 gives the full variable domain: GEEVAQTPKHLVRGEGQKAKLYCAPIKGHSYVFWYQQVLKNEFKFLISFQNENVFDETGMPKERFSAKCLPNSPCSLEIQATKLEDSAVYFCASSQRTAEAFFGQGTRLTVV.

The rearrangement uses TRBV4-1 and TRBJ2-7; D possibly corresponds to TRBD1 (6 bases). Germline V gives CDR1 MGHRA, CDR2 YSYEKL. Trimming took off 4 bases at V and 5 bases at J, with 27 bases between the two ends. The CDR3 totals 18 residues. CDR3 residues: CASSPGQWFKTRGHEQYF. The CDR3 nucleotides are TGCGCCAGCAGCCCTGGTCAATGGTTCAAGACCAGGGGCCACGAGCAGTACTTC.

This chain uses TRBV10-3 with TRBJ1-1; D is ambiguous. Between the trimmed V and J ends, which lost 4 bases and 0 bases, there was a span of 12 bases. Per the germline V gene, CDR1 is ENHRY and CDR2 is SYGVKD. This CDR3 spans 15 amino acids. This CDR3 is CAISATGEMNTEAFF. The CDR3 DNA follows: TGTGCCATCAGTGCCACCGGGGAGATGAACACTGAAGCTTTCTTT.

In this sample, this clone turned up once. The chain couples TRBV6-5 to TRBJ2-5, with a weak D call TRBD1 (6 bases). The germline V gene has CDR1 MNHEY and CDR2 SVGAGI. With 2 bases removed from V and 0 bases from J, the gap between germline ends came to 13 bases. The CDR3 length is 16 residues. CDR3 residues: CASSYSRGPYQETQYF. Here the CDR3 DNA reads TGTGCCAGCAGTTACAGCAGGGGCCCCTACCAAGAGACCCAGTACTTC.

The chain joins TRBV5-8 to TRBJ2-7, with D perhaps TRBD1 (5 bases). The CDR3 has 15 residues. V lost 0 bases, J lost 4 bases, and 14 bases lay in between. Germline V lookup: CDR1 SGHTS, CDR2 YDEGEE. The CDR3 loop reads CASSLGGPQTYEQYF. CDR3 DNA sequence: TGTGCCAGCAGCTTGGGGGGCCCGCAAACTTACGAGCAGTACTTC. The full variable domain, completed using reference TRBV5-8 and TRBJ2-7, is EAGVTQSPTHLIKTRGQQATLRCSPISGHTSVYWYQQALGLGLQFLLWYDEGEERNRGNFPPRFSGRQFPNYSSELNVNALELEDSALYLCASSLGGPQTYEQYFGPGTRLTVT.

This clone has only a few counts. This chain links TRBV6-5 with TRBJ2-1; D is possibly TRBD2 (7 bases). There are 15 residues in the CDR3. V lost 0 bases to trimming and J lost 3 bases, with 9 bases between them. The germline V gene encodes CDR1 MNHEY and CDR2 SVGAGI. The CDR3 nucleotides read TGTGCCAGCAGTTACTCAGGGGGGGACTACAATGAGCAGTTCTTC. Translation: CASSYSGGDYNEQFF.

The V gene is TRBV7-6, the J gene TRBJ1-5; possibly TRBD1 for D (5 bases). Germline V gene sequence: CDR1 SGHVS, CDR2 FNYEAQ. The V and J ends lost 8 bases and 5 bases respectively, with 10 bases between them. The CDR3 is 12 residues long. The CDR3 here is CASGEGDQPQHF. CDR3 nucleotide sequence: TGTGCCAGCGGGGAAGGGGATCAGCCCCAGCATTTT. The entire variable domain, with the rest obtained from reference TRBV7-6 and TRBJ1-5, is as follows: GAGVSQSPRYKVTKRGQDVALRCDPISGHVSLYWYRQALGQGPEFLTYFNYEAQQDKSGLPNDRFSAERPEGSISTLTIQRTEQRDSAMYRCASGEGDQPQHFGDGTRLSIL.

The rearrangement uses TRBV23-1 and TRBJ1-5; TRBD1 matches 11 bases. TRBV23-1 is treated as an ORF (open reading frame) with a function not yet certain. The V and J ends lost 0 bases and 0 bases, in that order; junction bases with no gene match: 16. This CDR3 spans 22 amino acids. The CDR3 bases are TGCGCCAGCAGTCAATCGATAGTTCCGGGACAGGGGGACCACTATAGCAATCAGCCCCAGCATTTT. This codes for CASSQSIVPGQGDHYSNQPQHF.

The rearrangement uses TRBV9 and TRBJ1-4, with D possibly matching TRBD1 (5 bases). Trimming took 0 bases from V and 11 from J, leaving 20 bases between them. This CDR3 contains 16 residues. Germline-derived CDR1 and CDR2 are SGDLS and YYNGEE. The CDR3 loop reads CASSVGQNTPMEKLFF. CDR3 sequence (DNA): TGTGCCAGCAGCGTAGGACAGAACACCCCTATGGAGAAACTGTTTTTT.

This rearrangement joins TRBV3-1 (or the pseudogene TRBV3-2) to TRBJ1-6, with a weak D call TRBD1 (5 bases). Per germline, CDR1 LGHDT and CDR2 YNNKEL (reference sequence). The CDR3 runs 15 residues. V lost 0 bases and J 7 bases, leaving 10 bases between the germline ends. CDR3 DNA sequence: TGTGCCAGCAGCCAAGAAAGGGGAGGGAATTCACCCCTCCACTTT. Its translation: CASSQERGGNSPLHF.

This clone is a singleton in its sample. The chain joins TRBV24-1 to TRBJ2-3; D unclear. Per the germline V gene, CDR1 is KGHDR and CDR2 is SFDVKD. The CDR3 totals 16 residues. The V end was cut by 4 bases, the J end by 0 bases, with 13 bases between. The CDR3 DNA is TGTGCCACCAGTGACCCCCAGGCTTATAGCACAGATACGCAGTATTTT. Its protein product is CATSDPQAYSTDTQYF.

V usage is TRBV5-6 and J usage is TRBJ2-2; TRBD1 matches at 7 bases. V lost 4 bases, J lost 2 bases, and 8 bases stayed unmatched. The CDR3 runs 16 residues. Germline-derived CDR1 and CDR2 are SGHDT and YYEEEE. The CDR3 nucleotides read TGTGCCAGCAGCGGCTACAGGGGTCGAAACACCGGGGAGCTGTTTTTT. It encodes CASSGYRGRNTGELFF.

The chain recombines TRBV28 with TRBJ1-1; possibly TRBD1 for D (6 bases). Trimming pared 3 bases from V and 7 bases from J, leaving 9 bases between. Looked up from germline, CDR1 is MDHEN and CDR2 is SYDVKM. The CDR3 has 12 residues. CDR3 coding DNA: TGTGCCAGCAGTTTCATACAGGGTGAAGCTTTCTTT. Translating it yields CASSFIQGEAFF.

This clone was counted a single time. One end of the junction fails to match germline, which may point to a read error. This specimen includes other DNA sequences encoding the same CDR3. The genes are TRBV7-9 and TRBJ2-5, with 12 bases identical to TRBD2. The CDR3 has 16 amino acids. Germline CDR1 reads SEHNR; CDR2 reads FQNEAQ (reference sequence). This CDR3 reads CASSPRTSGEQETQYF. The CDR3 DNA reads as TGTGCCAGCAGCCCCCGGACTAGCGGGGAGCAAGAGACCCAATACTTC. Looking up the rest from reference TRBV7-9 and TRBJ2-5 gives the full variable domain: DTGVSQNPRHKITKRGQNVTFRCDPISEHNRLYWYRQTLGQGPEFLTYFQNEAQLEKSRLLSDRFSAERPKGSFSTLEIQRTEQGDSAMYLCASSPRTSGEQETQYFGPGTRLLVL.

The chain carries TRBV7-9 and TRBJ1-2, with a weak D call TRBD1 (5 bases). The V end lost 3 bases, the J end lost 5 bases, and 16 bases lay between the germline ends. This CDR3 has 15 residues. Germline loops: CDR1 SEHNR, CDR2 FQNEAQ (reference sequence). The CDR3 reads CASSFVGGGGYGYTF. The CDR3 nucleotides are TGTGCCAGCAGCTTCGTTGGGGGAGGAGGGTATGGCTACACCTTC. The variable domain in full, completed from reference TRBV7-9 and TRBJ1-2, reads DTGVSQNPRHKITKRGQNVTFRCDPISEHNRLYWYRQTLGQGPEFLTYFQNEAQLEKSRLLSDRFSAERPKGSFSTLEIQRTEQGDSAMYLCASSFVGGGGYGYTFGSGTRLTVV.

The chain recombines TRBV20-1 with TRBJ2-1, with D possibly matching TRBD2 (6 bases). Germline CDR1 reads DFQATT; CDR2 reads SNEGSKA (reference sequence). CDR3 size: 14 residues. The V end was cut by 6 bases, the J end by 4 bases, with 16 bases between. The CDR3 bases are TGCAGTGCCAGTCCCGGACTAATATACAATGAGCAGTTCTTC. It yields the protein CSASPGLIYNEQFF.

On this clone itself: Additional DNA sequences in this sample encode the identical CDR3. The CDR3 loop is CASSEPGGNQPQHF. For the CDR3, the DNA is TGTGCCAGCAGTGAACCGGGTGGCAATCAGCCCCAGCATTTT. This chain connects TRBV25-1 to TRBJ1-5; no firm D call. V dropped 2 bases and J dropped 2 bases, with 7 bases sitting between them. CDR3 size: 14 residues. Germline V gene lookup returns CDR1 MGHDK and CDR2 SYGVNS.

In nucleotides, the CDR3 is TGTGCCAGCAGTCTTGCGGGGGGCCCCACTGAAGCTTTCTTT. Protein sequence: CASSLAGGPTEAFF. The gene calls are TRBV25-1 and TRBJ1-1, with a tentative D call TRBD1 (6 bases). The length of the CDR3 is 14 residues. Per the germline V gene, CDR1 is MGHDK and CDR2 is SYGVNS. The V gene lost 5 bases and the J gene lost 4 bases, with 14 bases spanning the gap.